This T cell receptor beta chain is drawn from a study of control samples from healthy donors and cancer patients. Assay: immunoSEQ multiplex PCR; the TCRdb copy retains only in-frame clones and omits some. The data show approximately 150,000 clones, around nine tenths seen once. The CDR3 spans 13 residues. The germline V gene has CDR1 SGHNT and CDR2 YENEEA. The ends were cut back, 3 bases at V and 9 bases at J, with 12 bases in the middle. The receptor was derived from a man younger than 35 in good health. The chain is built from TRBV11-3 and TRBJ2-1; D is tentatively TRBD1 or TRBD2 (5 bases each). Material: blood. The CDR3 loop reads CASSFEGPGEQFF. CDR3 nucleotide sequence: TGTGCCAGCAGCTTCGAGGGGCCAGGTGAGCAGTTCTTC.